This record looks at one TCR beta chain sequence and its context. Its antigen is as yet unknown. The junction and the germline gene differ at one end; a read error may be behind it. The data were taken from a study of T-cell memory formation after mild COVID-19. Study-wide results and limits: Mostly located in CM and EM were contracting CD4+ clones, with contracting CD8+ clones located in EMRA. Pre-infection memory already had some responding clones, implying cross-reactive memory joined.

Constant-segment primers and 5'RACE yielded cDNA libraries for TCR alpha and TCR beta, each carrying sample barcodes and UMIs. In TCRdb, the 5' RACE reads were re-called with MiXCR into one record per CDR3 protein. The profile shows 200,000 to 300,000 distinct CDR3 sequences, approximately 15% of them singletons. This CDR3 region has 12 residues. CDR1 is MGHRA, CDR2 YSYEKL, per germline. Source material: PBMCs or a T cell subset sorted from them (not recorded which). This chain uses TRBV4-1 with TRBJ2-3; D possibly uses TRBD1 or TRBD2 (6 bases each). The receptor's source is a man younger than 30 who had mild COVID-19 (a few samples of this study predate the infection). Cell type and time point are not known. CDR3 coding DNA: TGCGCCAGCAGCCAAGTTGGACGGGGGCCCTTGTTT. Its protein is CASSQVGRGPLF.